Below, one T cell receptor (beta chain) is given with its context. Its antigen is as yet unknown. Naive CD8 isolation took CD45RO-negative cells positively selected for CCR7 and excluded terminally differentiated effector memory CD45RA+ cells. Trimming took off 2 bases at V and 2 bases at J, with 8 bases between the two ends. The CDR3 is made up of 13 amino acids. CDR1 SGHKS and CDR2 YYEKEE come from the germline V gene (reference sequence). This sample stems from a study of shared clonotypes between healthy human individuals. Over several immunoSEQ plates, each subset's genomic DNA was distributed in even portions. Clones were read by immunoSEQ multiplex PCR, and TCRdb kept only the in-frame ones, dropping some. The data hold about 800,000 clones, with 90% to 98% observed a single time. Findings of the study overall: The low donor count limited represented genetic and exposure-history diversity. Researchers found naive subsets generally carried larger estimated richness than memory subsets.

This TCR derives from a man aged 25-40 years in good health. The V and J genes are TRBV5-5 and TRBJ2-7; D gene uncertain. Material for sequencing was naive CD8+ T cells sorted from blood. CDR3 nucleotide sequence: TGTGCCAGCAGCTTTGCCGACGCCTACGAGCAGTACTTC. Translated: CASSFADAYEQYF. Filled out from reference TRBV5-5 and TRBJ2-7, the complete variable domain reads DAGVTQSPTHLIKTRGQQVTLRCSPISGHKSVSWYQQVLGQGPQFIFQYYEKEERGRGNFPDRFSARQFPNYSSELNVNALLLGDSALYLCASSFADAYEQYFGPGTRLTVT.